These T cell receptor beta chains were read from a single sample in a study of blood T cells in healthy people across ages. MiXCR was run by TCRdb on the 5' RACE reads, yielding one entry per CDR3 protein. Of about 1.5 million distinct CDR3 sequences listed, 35% to 45% are singletons. The specimen sequenced was blood. Receptors were obtained from a woman younger than 30 in good health. Both conserved end residues are part of each CDR3. The order of the fields is clone size, D gene, V gene, J gene, CDR3 DNA, CDR3 protein. A D gene is named only where the DNA matches it firmly. The size entry is marked missing in some rows and otherwise reads once, few, many or a size class.

size: NA; D: TRBD1; V: TRBV29-1; J: TRBJ2-1; DNA: TGCAGCTCAGGACAGGGTTTTTACAATGAGCAGTTCTTC; CDR3: CSSGQGFYNEQFF
size: NA; D: TRBD1; V: TRBV30; J: TRBJ2-6; DNA: TGTGCCTGGGAGGACAGGTCCTCTGGGGCCAACGTCCTGACTTTC; CDR3: CAWEDRSSGANVLTF
size: many; D: NA; V: TRBV13; J: TRBJ2-1; DNA: TGTGCCAGCAGCTTAGATGGGGGCGCTTCCTACAATGAGCAGTTCTTC; CDR3: CASSLDGGASYNEQFF
size: NA; D: NA; V: TRBV12-3/TRBV12-4; J: TRBJ1-1; DNA: TGTGCCAGCAGGGGAAGGACGGTAAGGAACACTGAAGCTTTCTTT; CDR3: CASRGRTVRNTEAFF
size: few; D: NA; V: TRBV9; J: TRBJ2-4; DNA: TGTGCCAGCAGCGTAGAAGGCGCTGCCAAAAACATTCAGTACTTC; CDR3: CASSVEGAAKNIQYF
size: few; D: NA; V: TRBV10-3; J: TRBJ2-4; DNA: TGTGCCATCAGTGACCCTACAGGGTCAGGGCAAAACATTCAGTACTTC; CDR3: CAISDPTGSGQNIQYF
size: NA; D: TRBD2; V: TRBV11-2; J: TRBJ2-5; DNA: TGTGCCAGCAGCTCCCTTGGACTAGCGGCTTTTTCCCAAGAGACCCAGTACTTC; CDR3: CASSSLGLAAFSQETQYF
size: few; D: TRBD1; V: TRBV4-3; J: TRBJ2-3; DNA: TGCGCCAGCAGCCAAAGGGACAGGGGGCCCGATACGCAGTATTTT; CDR3: CASSQRDRGPDTQYF
size: NA; D: NA; V: TRBV7-8; J: TRBJ2-7; DNA: TGTGCCAGCAGCGACCACAAAGAGCAGTACTTC; CDR3: CASSDHKEQYF
size: many; D: NA; V: TRBV5-1; J: TRBJ2-1; DNA: TGCGCCAGCAGCTTGGTCGGGGGAGGAGACAATGAGCAGTTCTTC; CDR3: CASSLVGGGDNEQFF
size: once; D: TRBD2; V: TRBV10-3; J: TRBJ2-7; DNA: TGTGCCATCAACCAGGGACTAGCGGGGTACTACGAGCAGTACTTC; CDR3: CAINQGLAGYYEQYF
size: NA; D: NA; V: TRBV12-3/TRBV12-4; J: TRBJ2-6; DNA: TGTGCCAGCAGTTTAGTTAGACATTACTCTGGGGCCAACGTCCTGACTTTC; CDR3: CASSLVRHYSGANVLTF